The 10 T cell receptor beta chains listed next were all sequenced from one sample in a study of T cell responses to AZD1222 COVID-19 vaccine. Profiled with immunoSEQ multiplex PCR; TCRdb holds only in-frame clones, not every one. The data contain some 140,000 clones, about 90% of them singletons. The source material was peripheral blood, sampled on day 0 of AZD1222 vaccination. The receptors stem from an adult in good health.

In nucleotides, the CDR3 is TGTGCCAGCTGGGGACTAGGAACCCGGGGAACGCAGTATTTT. Translation: CASWGLGTRGTQYF. The J gene is TRBJ2-3, the V gene TRBV5-8; TRBD2 agrees at 8 bases. V was clipped by 7 bases and J by 9 bases; unmatched bases: 13. Germline loops: CDR1 SGHTS, CDR2 YDEGEE. The CDR3 contains 14 residues.

V is TRBV7-9 and J is TRBJ2-7, with 15 nucleotides matching TRBD2. The ends lost 5 bases at V and 2 bases at J; junction bases unmatched: 7. In germline, CDR1 is SEHNR, CDR2 FQNEAQ (reference sequence). The CDR3 is 17 amino acids. This chain's CDR3 is CASSTPGTSGGTYEQYF. The CDR3 DNA reads as TGTGCCAGCAGCACCCCTGGGACTAGCGGGGGGACCTACGAGCAGTACTTC.

The V gene is TRBV2, the J gene TRBJ2-5; weak D call: TRBD1 (5 bases). CDR3 length: 14 residues. The V end was cut by 3 bases, the J end by 2 bases, with 10 bases between. Germline values: CDR1 SNHLY, CDR2 FYNNEI. CDR3 loop: CASSERRDQETQYF. The CDR3 coding sequence is TGTGCCAGCAGTGAGCGCAGGGATCAAGAGACCCAGTACTTC.

The chain uses TRBV18 and TRBJ2-7; the D is unclear. Germline CDR1 and CDR2: KGHSH and LQKENI. V lost 2 bases and J 5 bases, leaving 7 bases between the germline ends. The CDR3 has 12 residues. The CDR3 nucleotides are TGTGCCAGCTCACCAGACGCCGACGAGCAGTACTTC. As protein: CASSPDADEQYF.

This chain uses TRBV5-1 with TRBJ1-5; a possible D gene is TRBD1 (5 bases). The V and J ends lost 2 bases and 7 bases respectively, with 10 bases between them. Per the germline V gene, CDR1 is SGHRS and CDR2 is YFSETQ. The CDR3 covers 13 residues. CDR3 nucleotides: TGCGCCAGCAGCTTTGGGTGGGGGCAGCCCCAGCATTTT. Its translation is CASSFGWGQPQHF.

V usage is TRBV7-9 and J usage is TRBJ1-1; 12 positions agree with TRBD1. The germline V gene encodes CDR1 SEHNR and CDR2 FQNEAQ (reference sequence). This CDR3 is built from 17 residues. V lost 2 bases to trimming and J lost 4 bases; unmatched junction nucleotides: 8. Here the CDR3 reads CASSLFGTGGSGTEAFF. Here the CDR3 DNA reads TGTGCCAGCAGCTTATTCGGGACAGGGGGCTCTGGCACTGAAGCTTTCTTT.

The chain recombines TRBV4-2 with TRBJ2-7, with 8 nucleotides matching TRBD1. V lost 6 bases to trimming and J lost 1 base; unmatched junction nucleotides: 5. Germline lookup yields CDR1 LGHNA and CDR2 YNFKEQ. CDR3 length: 14 residues. The CDR3 nucleotides are TGTGCCAGCAGTCCCCGGGACAGGTCCTACGAGCAGTACTTC. It codes for CASSPRDRSYEQYF.

The chain joins TRBV27 to TRBJ1-2, with 12 nucleotides matching TRBD1. Germline CDR1 and CDR2: MNHEY and SMNVEV (reference sequence). V lost 1 base and J lost 8; bases outside the gene matches: 8. The CDR3 covers 16 residues. CDR3 coding DNA: TGTGCCAGCAGTTTATTTTACGGGGGACAGGGGGCGGGCTACACCTTC. Translation: CASSLFYGGQGAGYTF.

This chain links TRBV5-1 with TRBJ2-5; D uncertain. The CDR3 runs 11 residues. V was cut by 4 bases and J by 5 bases, with 6 bases left in between. CDR1 is SGHRS and CDR2 is YFSETQ in the germline V gene. CDR3 sequence reads: CASSVSETQYF. The CDR3 DNA reads TGCGCCAGCAGCGTGAGTGAGACCCAGTACTTC.

The J gene is TRBJ2-6, the V gene TRBV5-1; the D gene is possibly TRBD2 (5 bases). V shed 4 bases and J shed 0 bases, with 14 bases lying between them. The CDR3 is 17 residues long. Germline V lookup: CDR1 SGHRS, CDR2 YFSETQ. The CDR3 sequence: CASSLGGTSSGANVLTF. CDR3 coding DNA: TGCGCCAGCAGCCTAGGTGGAACTAGCTCTGGGGCCAACGTCCTGACTTTC.